This is a list of T cell receptor beta chains from one sample in a study of blood T cell repertoires in COVID-19. Method: immunoSEQ multiplex PCR; TCRdb's copy keeps in-frame clones and lacks some. This table has roughly 220,000 clones, more than 75% appearing once. Sequencing used PBMCs or T cells enriched from blood (not recorded which). The receptor source for this set is a man under 40 with acute COVID-19. Both conserved end residues are part of each CDR3. The order of the fields is V gene, D gene, clone size, J gene, CDR3 DNA, CDR3 protein. The D gene is left open where the match is weak. Rows may omit the clone size; those that give it use once, few, many or a size class.

TRBV11-2,TRBD1,-,TRBJ1-6,TGTGCCAGCAGCGACAGGGACTATAATTCACCCCTCCACTTT,CASSDRDYNSPLHF
TRBV24-1,-,-,TRBJ2-2,TGTGCCACCAGTGACCCCCGGGACAAAAACACCGGGGAGCTGTTTTTT,CATSDPRDKNTGELFF
TRBV19,-,-,TRBJ1-6,TGTGCCACCCGAGGCCAGGGGAGAGAGAATTCACCCCTCCACTTT,CATRGQGRENSPLHF
TRBV5-1,TRBD2,-,TRBJ2-1,TGCGCCAGCAGCCCGGGACTAGCTCAGGTCAATGAGCAGTTCTTC,CASSPGLAQVNEQFF
TRBV6-6,TRBD1,once,TRBJ2-2,TGTGCCAGCAGTTACCGGCCAGGGGGAGCCGGGGAGCTGTTTTTT,CASSYRPGGAGELFF
TRBV25-1,TRBD1,few,TRBJ1-5,TGTGCCAGCAGTGGAACAGGGGCCCAGCCCCAGCATTTT,CASSGTGAQPQHF
TRBV5-1,TRBD2,-,TRBJ2-3,TGCGCCAGCAGCTTGGGGGCGCGGGAGAGCACAGATACGCAGTATTTT,CASSLGARESTDTQYF
TRBV7-9,TRBD1,-,TRBJ1-2,TGTGCCAGCAGCCTAGAGGCCCGGGACAGTCACGGCGGAGGCTATGGCTACACCTTC,CASSLEARDSHGGGYGYTF
TRBV11-2,-,-,TRBJ2-7,TGTGCCAGCAGCTTGCCGGCGACAGCGTACGAGCAGTACTTC,CASSLPATAYEQYF
TRBV18,-,-,TRBJ2-2,TGTGCCAGCTCACCCACCTCTCCCGGGGTTAACACCGGGGAGCTGTTTTTT,CASSPTSPGVNTGELFF
TRBV2,-,-,TRBJ1-6,TGTGCCAGCACATTAACATTACCCCTCCACTTT,CASTLTLPLHF
TRBV28,-,-,TRBJ1-1,TGTGCCAGCATGCAACAAGTGAACACTGAAGCTTTCTTT,CASMQQVNTEAFF
TRBV5-1,-,-,TRBJ1-2,TGCGCCAGCAGCTTGGTTCAGGGGTTCTATGGCTACACCTTC,CASSLVQGFYGYTF
TRBV7-9,-,-,TRBJ1-2,TGTGCCAGCAGCTTAAGAGGGACTAACTATGGCTACACCTTC,CASSLRGTNYGYTF
TRBV12-3/TRBV12-4,-,few,TRBJ2-2,TGTGCCAGCAGTTTGCAGGGCACCGGGGAGCTGTTTTTT,CASSLQGTGELFF
TRBV28,-,few,TRBJ2-5,TGTGCCAGCAGTTTGGGGGGGGCGAGGGAGACCCAGTACTTC,CASSLGGARETQYF
TRBV5-4,TRBD1,-,TRBJ2-7,TGTGCCAGCAGATCCTGGACAGGGGTGAACGAGCAGTACTTC,CASRSWTGVNEQYF
TRBV9,TRBD2,-,TRBJ2-5,TGTGCCAGCAGCGCGACTAGCGGGGTCCAAGAGACCCAGTACTTC,CASSATSGVQETQYF
TRBV27,-,-,TRBJ2-1,TGTGCCAGCAGCACGGACACCTCCTACAATGAGCAGTTCTTC,CASSTDTSYNEQFF
TRBV7-6,TRBD1,few,TRBJ1-6,TGTGCCAGCAGCCCACAGGGGGCGGGTTCACCCCTCCACTTT,CASSPQGAGSPLHF
TRBV10-2,TRBD1,-,TRBJ2-7,TGCGCCAGCGAAACAGGGGCGGGTTACGAGCAGTACTTC,CASETGAGYEQYF
TRBV4-1,TRBD1,-,TRBJ1-2,TGCGCCAGCAGCCGTGAGGGGACAGGTTCCTTCGGCTACACCTTC,CASSREGTGSFGYTF
TRBV30,-,-,TRBJ1-5,TGTGCCTGGAGTGCTGGAGCGGTCCAGCATTTT,CAWSAGAVQHF
TRBV5-5,TRBD1,-,TRBJ2-4,TGTGCCAGCAGCTCGCTGCTCCGGGACAGGGTCGCCAAAAACATTCAGTACTTC,CASSSLLRDRVAKNIQYF
TRBV5-5,-,-,TRBJ2-2,TGTGCCAGCAGCTTGGTGTCAACCGGGGAGCTGTTTTTT,CASSLVSTGELFF
TRBV9,TRBD1,-,TRBJ1-1,TGTGCCAGCAGCGCAAGGACAGGGGACACTGAAGCTTTCTTT,CASSARTGDTEAFF
TRBV15,-,-,TRBJ1-2,TGTGCCACCAGCCGGCGGGACTCTGGTAACTATGGCTACACCTTC,CATSRRDSGNYGYTF
TRBV5-4,-,-,TRBJ1-4,TGTGCCAGCTCGACTGCAACTAATGAAAAACTGTTTTTT,CASSTATNEKLFF
TRBV2,-,-,TRBJ1-2,TGTGCCAGCACCCTCGACTATGGCTACACCTTC,CASTLDYGYTF
TRBV10-1,-,-,TRBJ1-2,TGCGCCAGCAGATGGGGACACGGCGGAAACTATGGCTACACCTTC,CASRWGHGGNYGYTF
TRBV12-2,-,-,TRBJ1-2,TGTGCAAGTCGCTCGAGGATGGATTTCCACTATGGCTACACCTTC,CASRSRMDFHYGYTF
TRBV18,-,-,TRBJ1-1,TGTGCCAGCTCACCACTATCGGGTAACACTGAAGCTTTCTTT,CASSPLSGNTEAFF
TRBV7-9,-,-,TRBJ1-2,TGTGCCAGCAGCGCTACCTTAGAACCCTACTATGGCTACACCTTC,CASSATLEPYYGYTF
TRBV3-1/TRBV3-2,-,-,TRBJ2-5,TGTGCCAGCAGCTACTCGGTAGCACTTCGGGCCCAGTACTTC,CASSYSVALRAQYF
TRBV10-1,-,few,TRBJ2-2,TGCGCCAGCAGCACAGGGAACACCGGGGAGCTGTTTTTT,CASSTGNTGELFF
TRBV25-1,TRBD1,-,TRBJ1-2,TGTGCCAGCAGTGATACAGGGGGCGGTGGCTACACCTTC,CASSDTGGGGYTF
TRBV5-4,TRBD1,-,TRBJ1-2,TGTGCCAGCAGCTTTACAGGGGTTTCTGATGGCTACACCTTC,CASSFTGVSDGYTF
TRBV14,TRBD1,-,TRBJ1-5,TGTGCCAGCAGCCAAGTAGGAACAGGGGGGAAGAATCAGCCCCAGCATTTT,CASSQVGTGGKNQPQHF
TRBV30,-,-,TRBJ2-7,TGTGCCTGGACTCGACTACACGTCCCCGGGGAGCAGTACTTC,CAWTRLHVPGEQYF
TRBV12-3/TRBV12-4,-,-,TRBJ2-7,TGTGCCAGCAGTCAGGCCTACGAGCAGTACTTC,CASSQAYEQYF
TRBV7-7,-,-,TRBJ2-1,TGTGCCAGCAGCTTACGGTGGGACTTCAACAATGAGCAGTTCTTC,CASSLRWDFNNEQFF
TRBV19,TRBD1,-,TRBJ2-1,TGTGCCAGTAGTATTATCGGACAGGGGATATCGTACAATGAGCAGTTCTTC,CASSIIGQGISYNEQFF
TRBV5-1,-,-,TRBJ2-2,TGCGCCAGCAGCCAGACTCCGCCGGGCACCGGGGAGCTGTTTTTT,CASSQTPPGTGELFF
TRBV4-1,-,-,TRBJ2-7,TGCGCCAGCAGCCAAGAAACTGGTGGCTACGAGCAGTACTTC,CASSQETGGYEQYF
TRBV18,-,-,TRBJ2-1,TGTGCCAGCTCACCAGGAGTCCTAGTACTAGGCAATGAGCAGTTCTTC,CASSPGVLVLGNEQFF
TRBV6-1,-,once,TRBJ2-3,TGTGCCAGCAGTGAAGTTGTGGGGGGGCTGCGAGATACGCAGTATTTT,CASSEVVGGLRDTQYF
TRBV19,-,-,TRBJ1-2,TGTGCAGCACAGATGGGGCAGAACTATGGCTACACCTTC,CAAQMGQNYGYTF
TRBV15,TRBD1,-,TRBJ1-1,TGTGCCACCAGCAGACTCCCGGACAGGGGCAGCACTGAAGCTTTCTTT,CATSRLPDRGSTEAFF
TRBV15,-,-,TRBJ2-5,TGTGCCACCAGCAGAGAGCCCGGGGGAGAGACCCAGTACTTC,CATSREPGGETQYF
TRBV9,-,-,TRBJ2-7,TGTGCCAGCAGCCCCTGGCAGGTCTCCTACGAGCAGTACTTC,CASSPWQVSYEQYF